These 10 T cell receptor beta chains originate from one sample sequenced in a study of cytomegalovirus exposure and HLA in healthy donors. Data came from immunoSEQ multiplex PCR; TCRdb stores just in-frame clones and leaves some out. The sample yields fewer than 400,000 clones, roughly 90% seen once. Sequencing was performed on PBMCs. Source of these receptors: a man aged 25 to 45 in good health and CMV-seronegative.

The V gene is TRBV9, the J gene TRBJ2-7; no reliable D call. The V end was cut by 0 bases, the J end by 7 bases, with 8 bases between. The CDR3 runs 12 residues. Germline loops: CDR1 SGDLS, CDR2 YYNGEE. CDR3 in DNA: TGTGCCAGCAGCGTAGTTACTTTAGAGCAGTACTTC. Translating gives CASSVVTLEQYF. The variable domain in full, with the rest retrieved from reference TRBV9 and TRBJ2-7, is DSGVTQTPKHLITATGQRVTLRCSPRSGDLSVYWYQQSLDQGLQFLIQYYNGEERAKGNILERFSAQQFPDLHSELNLSSLELGDSALYFCASSVVTLEQYFGPGTRLTVT.

This CDR3 reads CASSLAQGSSYEQYF. CDR3 coding DNA: TGTGCCAGCAGCTTGGCACAGGGGAGCTCCTACGAGCAGTACTTC. V usage is TRBV11-2 and J usage is TRBJ2-7; 7 positions match TRBD1. The CDR3 runs 15 residues. The trim removed 3 bases at V and 0 bases at J, leaving 5 bases unmatched. From germline, CDR1 is SGHAT and CDR2 FQNNGV.

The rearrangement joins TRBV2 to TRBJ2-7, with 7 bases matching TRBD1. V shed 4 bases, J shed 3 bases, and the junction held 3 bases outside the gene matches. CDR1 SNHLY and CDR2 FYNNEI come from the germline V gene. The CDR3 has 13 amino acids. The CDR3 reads CASSVSGGYEQYF. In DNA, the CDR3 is TGTGCCAGCAGTGTATCAGGGGGCTACGAGCAGTACTTC. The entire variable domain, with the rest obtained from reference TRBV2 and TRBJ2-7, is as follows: EPEVTQTPSHQVTQMGQEVILRCVPISNHLYFYWYRQILGQKVEFLVSFYNNEISEKSEIFDDQFSVERPDGSNFTLKIRSTKLEDSAMYFCASSVSGGYEQYFGPGTRLTVT.

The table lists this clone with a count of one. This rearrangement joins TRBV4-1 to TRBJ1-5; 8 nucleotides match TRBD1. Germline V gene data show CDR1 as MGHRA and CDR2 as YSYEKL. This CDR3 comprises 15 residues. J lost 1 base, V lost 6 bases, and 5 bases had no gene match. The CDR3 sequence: CASSFRTGSNQPQHF. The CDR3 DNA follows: TGCGCCAGCAGTTTCCGGACAGGGAGCAATCAGCCCCAGCATTTT.

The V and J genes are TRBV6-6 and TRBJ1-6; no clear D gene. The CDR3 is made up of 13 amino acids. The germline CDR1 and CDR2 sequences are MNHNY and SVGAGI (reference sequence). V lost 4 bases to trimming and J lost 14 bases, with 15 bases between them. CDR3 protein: CASSSQNRGTLHF. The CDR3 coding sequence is TGTGCCAGCAGTTCACAAAACCGGGGAACCCTCCACTTT.

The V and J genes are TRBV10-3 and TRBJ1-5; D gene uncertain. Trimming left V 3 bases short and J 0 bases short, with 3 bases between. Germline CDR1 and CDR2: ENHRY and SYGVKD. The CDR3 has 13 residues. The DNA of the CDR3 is TGTGCCATCAGTGACGGTAGCAATCAGCCCCAGCATTTT. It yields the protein CAISDGSNQPQHF.

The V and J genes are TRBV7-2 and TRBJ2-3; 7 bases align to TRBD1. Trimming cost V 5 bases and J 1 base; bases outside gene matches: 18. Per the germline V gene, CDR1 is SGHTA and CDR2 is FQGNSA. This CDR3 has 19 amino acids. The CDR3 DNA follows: TGTGCCAGCAGCCTCGATAATACGAGGGGGCGCGGAGGCACAGATACGCAGTATTTT. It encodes CASSLDNTRGRGGTDTQYF.

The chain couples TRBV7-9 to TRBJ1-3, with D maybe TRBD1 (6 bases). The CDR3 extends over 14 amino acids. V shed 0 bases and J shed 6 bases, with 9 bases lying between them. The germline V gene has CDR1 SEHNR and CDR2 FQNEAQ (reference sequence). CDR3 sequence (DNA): TGTGCCAGCAGCTTAGCCACAGGGTTAAACACCATATATTTT. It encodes CASSLATGLNTIYF.

CDR3 residues: CASSSSSGGAQTQYF. CDR3 sequence (DNA): TGTGCCAGCAGCTCTTCCTCAGGGGGCGCCCAGACCCAGTACTTC. This rearrangement joins TRBV7-6 to TRBJ2-5, with 8 nucleotides matching TRBD1. V lost 4 bases, J lost 6 bases, and 10 bases stayed unmatched. CDR1 and CDR2 (germline): SGHVS, FNYEAQ. This CDR3 spans 15 amino acids.

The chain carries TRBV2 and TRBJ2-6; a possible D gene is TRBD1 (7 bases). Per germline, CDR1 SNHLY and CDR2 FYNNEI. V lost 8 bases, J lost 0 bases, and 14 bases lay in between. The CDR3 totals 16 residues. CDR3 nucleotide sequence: TGTGCCAGCGACAGGGACTTTACCTCTGGGGCCAACGTCCTGACTTTC. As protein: CASDRDFTSGANVLTF.